The entry below describes one T cell receptor (beta chain). The data are from a study of identifying expanded T cells in peripheral blood. Assay used: immunoSEQ multiplex PCR; TCRdb lists only in-frame clones, some missing. The sample contains about 53,000 clones, about four fifths of which appear only once. Germline loops: CDR1 MNHNS, CDR2 SASEGT. This CDR3 spans 14 amino acids. The V gene lost 2 bases and the J gene lost 4 bases, with 12 bases spanning the gap. This TCR was recovered from a person aged 18 to 69 in good health. The sample taken for sequencing was blood. This chain connects TRBV6-1 to TRBJ2-7; D assignment may be TRBD1 or TRBD2 (6 bases each). The CDR3 DNA reads TGTGCCAGCAGTGAACACCAGGGGACTTACGAGCAGTACGTC. Its translation: CASSEHQGTYEQYV.